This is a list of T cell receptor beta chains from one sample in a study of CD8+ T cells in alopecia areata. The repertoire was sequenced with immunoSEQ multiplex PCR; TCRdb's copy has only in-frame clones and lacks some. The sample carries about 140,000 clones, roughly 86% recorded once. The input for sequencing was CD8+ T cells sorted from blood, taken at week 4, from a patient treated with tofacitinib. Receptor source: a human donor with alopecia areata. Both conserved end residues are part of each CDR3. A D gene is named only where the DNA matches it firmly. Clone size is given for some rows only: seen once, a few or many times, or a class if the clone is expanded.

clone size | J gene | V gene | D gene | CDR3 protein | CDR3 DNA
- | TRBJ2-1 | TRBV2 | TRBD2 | CASISSGDNEQFF | TGTGCCAGCATTAGTAGCGGGGACAATGAGCAGTTCTTC
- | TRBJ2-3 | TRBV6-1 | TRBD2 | CASSEGTRRTDTQYF | TGTGCCAGCAGTGAAGGGACTAGGCGCACAGATACGCAGTATTTT
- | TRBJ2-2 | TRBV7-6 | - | CASSSGPDTGELFF | TGTGCCAGCAGTTCCGGACCAGACACCGGGGAGCTGTTTTTT
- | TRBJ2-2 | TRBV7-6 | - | CASSAYPGQNTGELFF | TGTGCCAGCAGCGCTTACCCCGGGCAGAACACCGGGGAGCTGTTTTTT
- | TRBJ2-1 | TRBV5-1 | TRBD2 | CASSQWTSGHSYNEQFF | TGCGCCAGCAGCCAATGGACTAGCGGTCACTCCTACAATGAGCAGTTCTTC
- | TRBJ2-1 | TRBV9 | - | CASSPPGGRDYNEQFF | TGTGCCAGCAGCCCCCCCGGGGGCCGGGACTACAATGAGCAGTTCTTC
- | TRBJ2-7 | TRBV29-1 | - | CSVENGYEQYF | TGCAGCGTTGAAAACGGCTACGAGCAGTACTTC
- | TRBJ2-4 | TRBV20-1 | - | CSTAMGNIQYF | TGCAGCACCGCGATGGGAAACATTCAGTACTTC
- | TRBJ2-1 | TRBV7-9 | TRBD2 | CASSPSYGGGSSYNEQFF | TGTGCCAGCAGCCCTTCATACGGTGGCGGGAGCTCCTACAATGAGCAGTTCTTC
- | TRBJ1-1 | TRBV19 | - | CASTPLTMNTEAFF | TGTGCCAGTACCCCACTTACTATGAACACTGAAGCTTTCTTT
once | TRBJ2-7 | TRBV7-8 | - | CASSPGKSGYPYEQYF | TGTGCCAGCAGTCCTGGGAAATCGGGGTATCCCTACGAGCAGTACTTC
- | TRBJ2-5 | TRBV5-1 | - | CASSLEGDQETQYF | TGCGCCAGCAGCTTGGAAGGAGATCAAGAGACCCAGTACTTC
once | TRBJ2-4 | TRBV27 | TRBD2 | CASSPNLAGIQWNIQYF | TGTGCCAGCAGTCCTAATCTAGCGGGGATCCAGTGGAACATTCAGTACTTC
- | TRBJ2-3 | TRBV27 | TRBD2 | CASSLRGRPTDTQYF | TGTGCCAGCAGTTTACGCGGGAGGCCCACAGATACGCAGTATTTT